These 19 T cell receptor beta chains were sequenced from one sample in a study of OX40 agonist ivuxolimab in advanced cancers. Some clones are missing from TCRdb's copy, which holds only in-frame ones; the method was immunoSEQ multiplex PCR. The table records roughly 26,000 clones, 70% to 90% of them present only once. Sequencing used CD4+ or CD8+ T cells sorted from blood, obtained in a trial of the OX40 agonist ivuxolimab. The receptors derive from an adult with an advanced solid tumor such as melanoma, head and neck, liver or kidney cancer.

This sequence joins TRBV10-2 and TRBJ2-1; no reliable D call. V was pared by 3 bases and J by 4 bases, with 13 bases between. The CDR3 spans 15 residues. Germline-derived CDR1 and CDR2 are WSHSY and SAAADI. This CDR3 reads CASSEGATVYNEQFF. The CDR3 DNA reads as TGCGCCAGCAGTGAAGGAGCCACTGTGTACAATGAGCAGTTCTTC.

The chain recombines TRBV28 with TRBJ2-7; D might be TRBD2 (5 bases). Germline lookup yields CDR1 MDHEN and CDR2 SYDVKM. Trimming removed 3 bases from V and 3 bases from J, with 15 bases in between. The CDR3 consists of 15 residues. The CDR3 DNA sequence: TGTGCCAGCAGTTTTCGGGGAGTGAAGGACTACGAGCAGTACTTC. This gives the protein CASSFRGVKDYEQYF.

The chain carries TRBV5-4 and TRBJ1-2; D not certain. The V and J ends lost 0 bases and 6 bases respectively, with 15 bases between them. The germline V gene has CDR1 SGHNT and CDR2 YYREEE (reference sequence). The CDR3 loop spans 15 amino acids. The CDR3 reads CASSLENLEINGYTF. CDR3 nucleotide sequence: TGTGCCAGCAGCTTGGAGAATTTGGAGATCAATGGCTACACCTTC.

V and J are TRBV5-5 and TRBJ2-2, with 13 bases identical to TRBD2. Trimming at V came to 0 bases and at J to 0 bases, leaving 2 bases not matched to a gene. The germline V gene has CDR1 SGHKS and CDR2 YYEKEE (reference sequence). The CDR3 spans 18 residues. This chain's CDR3 is CASSLGLAGGANTGELFF. The CDR3, as DNA: TGTGCCAGCAGCTTGGGACTAGCGGGAGGAGCGAACACCGGGGAGCTGTTTTTT.

The chain employs TRBV4-1 and TRBJ2-7, with 9 bases matching TRBD2. The V gene end was trimmed by 0 bases and the J gene end by 3 bases; junction bases not matched to a gene: 6. Germline CDR1 reads MGHRA; CDR2 reads YSYEKL. The CDR3 runs to 16 residues. CDR3 sequence reads: CASSQDLERGDYEQYF. CDR3 nucleotide sequence: TGCGCCAGCAGCCAAGATTTAGAGCGGGGGGACTACGAGCAGTACTTC.

The chain joins TRBV5-5 to TRBJ2-7; TRBD1 is a possible D gene (5 bases). The CDR3 is 14 residues long. V was pared by 4 bases and J by 2 bases, with 13 bases between. Germline V lookup: CDR1 SGHKS, CDR2 YYEKEE (reference sequence). The CDR3 bases are TGTGCCAGCAGCGCAGCCAGGGCACCCTACGAGCAGTACTTC. Protein sequence: CASSAARAPYEQYF.

This clone has just one count. Here the CDR3 reads CASTFGAGAFLTGELFF. CDR3 sequence (DNA): TGTGCCAGCACCTTTGGGGCGGGGGCCTTTCTCACCGGGGAGCTGTTTTTT. The chain couples TRBV5-6 to TRBJ2-2; possibly TRBD2 for D (7 bases). The germline V and J ends were trimmed by 6 bases and 4 bases, with 22 bases remaining between them. The CDR3 runs to 17 residues. CDR1 is SGHDT and CDR2 is YYEEEE in the germline V gene.

V gene TRBV6-6 combines with J gene TRBJ1-4; D unclear. V lost 8 bases to trimming and J lost 7 bases, with 14 bases between them. This CDR3 has 13 amino acids. Germline V gene data show CDR1 as MNHNY and CDR2 as SVGAGI (reference sequence). CDR3 residues: CASLGRGIEKLFF. Written as DNA, the CDR3 is TGTGCCAGCCTCGGACGGGGTATTGAAAAACTGTTTTTT.

The rearrangement uses TRBV6-4 and TRBJ2-7, with a possible D match to TRBD2 (5 bases). The V end lost 10 bases, the J end lost 7 bases, and 14 bases lay between the germline ends. This CDR3 has 11 residues. Germline lookup yields CDR1 MRHNA and CDR2 SNTAGT. The CDR3 loop is CATLEGGEQYF. The CDR3 coding sequence is TGTGCCACGCTCGAGGGCGGGGAGCAGTACTTC.

The CDR3 sequence: CAWAAGPFYEQYF. The CDR3 DNA reads TGTGCCTGGGCCGCCGGACCTTTCTACGAGCAGTACTTC. The V and J genes are TRBV30 and TRBJ2-7, with no clear D. The CDR3 covers 13 residues. Trimming took 5 bases from V and 3 from J, leaving 14 bases between them. Germline V gene data show CDR1 as GTSNPN and CDR2 as SVGIG (reference sequence).

This chain uses TRBV28 with TRBJ2-7; D could derive from TRBD1 or TRBD2 (5 bases each). Trimming took 5 bases from V and 1 from J, leaving 15 bases between them. CDR1 is MDHEN, CDR2 SYDVKM, per germline. This CDR3 contains 15 residues. CDR3 nucleotides: TGTGCCAGCAGTCCCCGGGACCTCGGGTCCTACGAGCAGTACTTC. Translating gives CASSPRDLGSYEQYF.

The chain couples TRBV28 to TRBJ2-1; TRBD2 matches 8 bases. CDR3 size: 14 residues. CDR1 MDHEN and CDR2 SYDVKM come from the germline V gene. With V trimmed by 7 bases and J by 16 bases, 18 bases remained unmatched. CDR3 loop: CASNPSPGGPRQFF. DNA of the CDR3: TGTGCCAGCAACCCCTCTCCGGGAGGGCCAAGGCAATTCTTC.

The chain is built from TRBV19 and TRBJ2-7, with 10 bases identical to TRBD2. The junction had 2 bases not matched to a gene; V was cut back by 7 bases and J by 5 bases. The CDR3 length is 12 residues. Germline V CDR1 and CDR2: LNHDA, SQIVND (reference sequence). The CDR3 region has the DNA TGTGCCAGTACTAGCGGGGGCGACGAGCAGTACTTC. This translates into CASTSGGDEQYF.

This chain links TRBV12-5 with TRBJ2-3; tentatively, D is TRBD2 (6 bases). This CDR3 spans 16 amino acids. Looked up from germline, CDR1 is LGHNT and CDR2 is FRNRAP. Trimming removed 7 bases at V and 0 bases at J, with 17 bases between. The CDR3 nucleotides read TGTGCTAGTGCCAGCCAGGAGCGGGCTAGCACAGATACGCAGTATTTT. Translating gives CASASQERASTDTQYF.

The chain couples TRBV25-1 to TRBJ1-2; unclear D gene. CDR3 length: 12 amino acids. With 4 bases removed from V and 6 bases from J, the gap between germline ends came to 9 bases. The germline V gene encodes CDR1 MGHDK and CDR2 SYGVNS. The CDR3 DNA sequence: TGTGCCAGCAGTGTAGGGTGGCATGGCTACACCTTC. Its protein product is CASSVGWHGYTF.

The J gene is TRBJ1-5, the V gene TRBV4-1; 8 positions agree with TRBD1. Losses at the gene ends were 1 base for V and 6 bases for J; bases not matched to a gene: 5. Germline lookup yields CDR1 MGHRA and CDR2 YSYEKL. CDR3 length equals 15 residues. CDR3 DNA: TGCGCCAGCAGCCAAGCTCAGGGGGCGGCTCAGCCCCAGCATTTT. It translates to CASSQAQGAAQPQHF.

This chain uses TRBV7-9 with TRBJ1-2; the D is unclear. V lost 2 bases to trimming and J lost 4 bases, with 14 bases between them. CDR3 size: 15 residues. Germline loops: CDR1 SEHNR, CDR2 FQNEAQ (reference sequence). The DNA of the CDR3 is TGTGCCAGCAGCTTATCCGGTCGGGGAATCTATGGCTACACCTTC. Its translation: CASSLSGRGIYGYTF.

This chain links TRBV4-3 with TRBJ1-2; 7 bases are a match to TRBD1. J lost 4 bases, V lost 2 bases, and 7 bases had no gene match. The length of the CDR3 is 15 residues. Germline-derived CDR1 and CDR2 are LGHNA and YSLEER. CDR3 region: CASSQSQGVSYGYTF. The CDR3 DNA reads as TGCGCCAGCAGCCAATCCCAGGGGGTTAGCTATGGCTACACCTTC.

This clone appeared a single time. The chain has TRBV5-5 and TRBJ2-7; D is unclear. In germline, CDR1 is SGHKS, CDR2 YYEKEE (reference sequence). Between the trimmed V and J ends, which lost 2 bases and 0 bases, there was a span of 6 bases. The CDR3 loop spans 13 amino acids. CDR3 sequence (DNA): TGTGCCAGCAGCTTAGTTAACTCCTACGAGCAGTACTTC. Amino acid sequence: CASSLVNSYEQYF.